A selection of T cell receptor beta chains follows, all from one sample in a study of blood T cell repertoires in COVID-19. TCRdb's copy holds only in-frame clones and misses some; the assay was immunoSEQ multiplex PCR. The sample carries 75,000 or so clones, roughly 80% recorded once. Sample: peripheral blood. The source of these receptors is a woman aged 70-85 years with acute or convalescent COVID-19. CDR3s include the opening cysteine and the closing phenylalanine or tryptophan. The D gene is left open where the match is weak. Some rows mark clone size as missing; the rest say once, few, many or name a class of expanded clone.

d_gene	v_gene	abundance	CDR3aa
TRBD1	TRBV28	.	CASWDRGNQPQHF
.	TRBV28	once	CASSPTPGMGDTIYF
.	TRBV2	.	CASSVVGPETQYF
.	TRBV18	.	CASSLGASSGNTIYF
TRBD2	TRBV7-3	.	CASSLGPSGSRTGELFF
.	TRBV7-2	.	CASSFSPSVYNEQFF
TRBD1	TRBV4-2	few	CASSPQAGTDTYEQYF
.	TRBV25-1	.	CATIGGGVPEAFF
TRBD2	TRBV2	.	CASSEGGTSGRVKETQYF
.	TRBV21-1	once	CASSSPGQATKETQYF
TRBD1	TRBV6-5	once	CASSLGGRGHREQYF
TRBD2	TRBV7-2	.	CASSLARGLAGGDTQYF
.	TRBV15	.	CATSLKVGGAIDTQYF